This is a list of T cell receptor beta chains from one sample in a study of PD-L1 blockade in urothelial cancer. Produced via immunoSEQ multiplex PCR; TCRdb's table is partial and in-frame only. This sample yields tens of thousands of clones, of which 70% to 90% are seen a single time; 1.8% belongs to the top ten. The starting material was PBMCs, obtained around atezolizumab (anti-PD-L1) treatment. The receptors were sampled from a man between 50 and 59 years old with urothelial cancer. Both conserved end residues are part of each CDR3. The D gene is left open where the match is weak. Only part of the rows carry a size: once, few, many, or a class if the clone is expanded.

CDR3aa: CASSFGNYGYTF
abundance: few
d_gene: -
v_gene: TRBV5-4

CDR3aa: CASSTSERTDTQYF
abundance: once
d_gene: TRBD2
v_gene: TRBV7-2

CDR3aa: CASSPPASRSSYEQYF
abundance: once
d_gene: -
v_gene: TRBV18

CDR3aa: CASSPRTGVHSGNTIYF
abundance: -
d_gene: TRBD1
v_gene: TRBV7-9

CDR3aa: CASSFSWNTGELFF
abundance: -
d_gene: -
v_gene: TRBV5-1

CDR3aa: CASSESAGQFSNQPQHF
abundance: -
d_gene: TRBD1
v_gene: TRBV6-1

CDR3aa: CASSMTRGENYGYTF
abundance: -
d_gene: -
v_gene: TRBV5-4

CDR3aa: CASSIGTGVHEQYF
abundance: few
d_gene: TRBD1
v_gene: TRBV19

CDR3aa: CASTLTGADTQYF
abundance: -
d_gene: TRBD1
v_gene: TRBV19

CDR3aa: CASSPPSTYQETQYF
abundance: once
d_gene: -
v_gene: TRBV18